The text below deals with one T cell receptor (beta chain). The PCR ran on 60 Vbeta and 13 Jbeta primers. Here immunoSEQ multiplex PCR was the method, and the copy in TCRdb shows in-frame clones only, minus some. The table lists about 160,000 clones, roughly 80% of them singletons. The data stem from a study of cytomegalovirus exposure and HLA in healthy donors. CDR1 and CDR2 from the germline V gene are LGHNA and YSLEER. This CDR3 has 15 amino acids. The V and J ends lost 0 bases and 1 base respectively, with 7 bases between them. Donors consisted of healthy bone marrow donors. The J gene is TRBJ1-5, the V gene TRBV4-3, with D uncertain. This receptor was taken from a human donor in good health. Sequenced: PBMCs. The CDR3 DNA is TGCGCCAGCAGCCAAGATATGGGCAGCAATCAGCCCCAGCATTTT. It is translated as CASSQDMGSNQPQHF.